This T cell receptor (beta chain) comes out of a study of esophageal squamous cell carcinoma under preoperative chemotherapy. Study as a whole: Samples included peripheral blood T cells as well as tumor-infiltrating lymphocytes. Study findings and constraints: After paclitaxel-nedaplatin, abundant clones were more likely to contract than amplify.

Time point noted: after preoperative PTX-NDP chemotherapy. Preoperative chemotherapy with paclitaxel-nedaplatin was given to patients before surgery. CDR3 length equals 17 residues. Trimming pared 5 bases from V and 0 bases from J, leaving 14 bases between. Germline assignment: CDR1 MNHNS and CDR2 SASEGT. A word on this clonotype: Its antigen is as yet unknown.

TCRdb analysed the PCR reads with MiXCR anew, one entry per CDR3 protein. The data hold about 32,000 distinct CDR3 sequences, with around 50% observed a single time. The receptor's source is a human donor with esophageal squamous cell carcinoma. The donor label of this sample is uncertain. Sampling was performed from a patient given preoperative chemotherapy. This chain uses TRBV6-1 with TRBJ2-6; D may be TRBD1 (5 bases). CDR3 region: CASSKQTAISGANVLTF. Here the CDR3 DNA reads TGTGCCAGCAGTAAACAGACAGCGATCTCTGGGGCCAACGTCCTGACTTTC.